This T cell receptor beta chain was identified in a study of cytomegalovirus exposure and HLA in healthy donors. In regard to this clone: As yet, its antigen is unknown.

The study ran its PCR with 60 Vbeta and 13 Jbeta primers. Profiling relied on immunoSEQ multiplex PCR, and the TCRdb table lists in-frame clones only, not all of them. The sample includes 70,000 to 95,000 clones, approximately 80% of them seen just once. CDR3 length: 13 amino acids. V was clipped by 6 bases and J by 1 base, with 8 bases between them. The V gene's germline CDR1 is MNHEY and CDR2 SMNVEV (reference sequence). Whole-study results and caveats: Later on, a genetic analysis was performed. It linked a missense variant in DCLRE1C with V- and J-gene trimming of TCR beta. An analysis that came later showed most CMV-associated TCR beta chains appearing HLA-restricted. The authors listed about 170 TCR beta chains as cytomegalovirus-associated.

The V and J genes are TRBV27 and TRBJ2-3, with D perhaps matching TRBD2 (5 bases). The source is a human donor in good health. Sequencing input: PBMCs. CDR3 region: CASSHGGTDTQYF. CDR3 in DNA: TGTGCCAGCAGCCACGGGGGCACAGATACGCAGTATTTT.